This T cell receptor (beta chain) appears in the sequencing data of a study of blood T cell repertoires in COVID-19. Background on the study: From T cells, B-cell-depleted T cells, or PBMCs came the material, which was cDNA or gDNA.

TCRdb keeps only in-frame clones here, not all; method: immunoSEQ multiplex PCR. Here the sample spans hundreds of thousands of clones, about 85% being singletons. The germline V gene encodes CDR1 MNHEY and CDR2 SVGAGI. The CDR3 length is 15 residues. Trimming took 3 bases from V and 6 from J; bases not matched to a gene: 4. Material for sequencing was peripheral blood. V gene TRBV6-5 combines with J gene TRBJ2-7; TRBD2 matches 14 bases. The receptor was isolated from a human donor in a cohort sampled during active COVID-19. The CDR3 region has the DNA TGTGCCAGCAGTTATCGGGGACTAGCGGGAGCCGAGCAGTACTTC. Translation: CASSYRGLAGAEQYF.